This TCR beta chain was identified during a study of cytomegalovirus exposure and HLA in healthy donors. Regarding the study as a whole: Further analysis, carried out later, found HLA-associated TCR beta chains more clonally expanded than equally common other chains.

Worth noting for this clone: What it binds is not known.

It was with 60 Vbeta and 13 Jbeta primers that the PCR ran. Clones were sequenced by immunoSEQ multiplex PCR, and TCRdb holds only the in-frame ones, with some missing. The sample lists 150,000 to 200,000 clones; more than 60% were seen once. J was trimmed by 1 base and V by 3 bases; bases with no gene match: 5. The germline V gene has CDR1 KGHSH and CDR2 LQKENI. This CDR3 is 16 amino acids long. This clonotype was obtained from a man aged 30 to 39 in good health and CMV-seropositive. The chain has TRBV18 and TRBJ2-2, with 7 bases matching TRBD1. Material: PBMCs. The CDR3 coding sequence is TGTGCCAGCTCACCCTGGGACAGCGAGAACACCGGGGAGCTGTTTTTT. It specifies CASSPWDSENTGELFF.